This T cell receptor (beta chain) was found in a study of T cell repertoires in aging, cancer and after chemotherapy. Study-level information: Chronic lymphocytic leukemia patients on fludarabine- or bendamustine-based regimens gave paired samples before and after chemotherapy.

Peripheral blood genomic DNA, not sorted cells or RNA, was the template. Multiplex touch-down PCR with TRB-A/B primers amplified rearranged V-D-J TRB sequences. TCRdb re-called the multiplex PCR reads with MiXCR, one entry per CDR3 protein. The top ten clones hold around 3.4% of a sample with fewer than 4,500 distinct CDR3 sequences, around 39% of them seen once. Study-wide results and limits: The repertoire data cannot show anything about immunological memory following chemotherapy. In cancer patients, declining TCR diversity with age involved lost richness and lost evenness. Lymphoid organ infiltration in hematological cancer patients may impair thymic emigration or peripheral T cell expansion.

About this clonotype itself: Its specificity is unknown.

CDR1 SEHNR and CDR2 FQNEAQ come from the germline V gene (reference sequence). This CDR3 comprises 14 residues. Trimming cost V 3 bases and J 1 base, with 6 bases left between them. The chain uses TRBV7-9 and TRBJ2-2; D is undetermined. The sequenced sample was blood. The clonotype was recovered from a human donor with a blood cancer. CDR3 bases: TGTGCCAGCAGCTTTCCCTTGAACACCGGGGAGCTGTTTTTT. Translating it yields CASSFPLNTGELFF.